This entry is about one TCR beta chain. Which antigen it targets is not known. No per-base quality is available; no much larger clone lies one base away. This sample was taken from a study of cytomegalovirus exposure and HLA in healthy donors (TCRdb year 2017). Study-level background: According to a later analysis, one platform produced both the 110 or so validation repertoires and the 550 to 800 repertoires of the first cohort. The aim of the study was to test whether cataloging public T cell receptors could identify signatures of past pathogen exposure. A separate validation cohort of some 130 different subjects was used in addition to the 666-subject first cohort. The study combined high-throughput TCR immunosequencing, statistical association of individual TCRs with disease status, and machine learning to predict cytomegalovirus infection status. Overall study results and their limits: The classifier was reported to diagnose cytomegalovirus status with high specificity and sensitivity in both the original cohort and the validation cohort. A total of about 150 TCR beta chains were listed by the study as associated with cytomegalovirus. It was suggested by the authors that the approach could potentially be generalized to other disease states and immunological phenotypes. Subsequent analysis determined that TCRs grouped into clusters in the first cohort also showed a tendency toward co-occurrence across the roughly 120 validation repertoires, and 85% to 95% of cluster scores exceeded 0. All 120 or so repertoires were used to score co-occurrence in the validation cohort in a later analysis, because that analysis had no HLA typing for the cohort. In vitro tests confirmed that a few of the cytomegalovirus-associated TCR beta chains recognize cytomegalovirus antigens. Most TCR sequences were observed very rarely across donors, whereas some public TCRs were present in many individuals.

The library was made by the immunoSEQ multiplex PCR assay. The study's processing was this. A statistical classification framework was built for diagnosing cytomegalovirus status from the catalog of TCR beta chain sequences. What TCRdb holds here is the immuneACCESS table cut down to in-frame rearrangements. Part of the clones is not present; checked against another copy, under half of the missing clones reflect an unresolved V gene, and the others are unexplained. V and J calls plus clone size are reproduced from that table; the DNA served to infer D and trimming. Recorded for this sample are about 360,000 clones; 86% of them occurred a single time. The top ten clones comprise 0.65% to 0.95% of the sample. Donors formed part of the validation cohort, which comprised over a hundred subjects and was distinct from the first cohort of 670 or so subjects. The CDR3 sequence holds 14 residues, the cysteine and phenylalanine included. The read is trimmed to its CDR3 DNA, 42 bases read in frame from base 1. Via the germline V gene, CDR1 is ENHRY and CDR2 SYGVKD. V is reduced by 11 bases and J by 5 bases, leaving a spacing of 21 bases between them.

This receptor chain uses TRBV10-3 and TRBJ1-1; there is no confident call for the D gene. The origin of this receptor is a woman between 18 and 29 years old in good health and CMV-seronegative. The sequencing input was PBMCs. CDR3 loop: CASTPAPGRTEAFF. The nucleotide sequence is TGTGCCTCTACACCGGCCCCGGGGAGGACTGAAGCTTTCTTT.